This TCR beta chain derives from a study of OX40 agonist ivuxolimab in advanced cancers. Assay used: immunoSEQ multiplex PCR; TCRdb lists only in-frame clones, some missing. The sample holds tens of thousands of clones, 82% seen once. Trimming left V 1 base short and J 3 bases short, with 5 bases between. Germline V gene data show CDR1 as SGHAT and CDR2 as FQNNGV. This CDR3 has 13 residues. The sequence was collected from an adult with an advanced solid tumor such as melanoma, head and neck, liver or kidney cancer. The source material was CD4+ or CD8+ T cells sorted from blood, sampled in a trial of the OX40 agonist ivuxolimab. The chain carries TRBV11-2 and TRBJ2-3, with D tentatively TRBD1 or TRBD2 (5 bases each). The CDR3 sequence: CASSLGGTDTQYF. The CDR3 DNA sequence: TGTGCCAGCAGCTTAGGGGGGACAGATACGCAGTATTTT.